The clone carrying this TCR beta chain came up a few times. Its target is not known. At the time of sampling, donors were nominally healthy, though unrecorded immune exposures were likely. Researchers ran the PCR with 60 Vbeta and 13 Jbeta primers. The method was immunoSEQ multiplex PCR; TCRdb's version includes in-frame clones alone and lacks a portion of them. This sample yields approximately 290,000 clones, of which roughly 80% are seen a single time; roughly 0.31% belongs to the top ten. These data belong to a study of cytomegalovirus exposure and HLA in healthy donors. Findings and caveats of the study: The study recorded 150 to 200 TCR beta chains that were cytomegalovirus-associated.

The receptor's source is a girl aged 2-10 years in good health and CMV-seronegative. The sequencing sample was made of PBMCs.

Here the CDR3 DNA reads TGTGCCAGCAACCAGGGGGCTAACAATCAGCCCCAGCATTTT. Translation gives CASNQGANNQPQHF. V is TRBV2 and J is TRBJ1-5; TRBD1 agrees at 8 bases. The junction had 5 bases not matched to a gene; V was cut back by 7 bases and J by 3 bases. Germline V lookup: CDR1 SNHLY, CDR2 FYNNEI. The CDR3 loop spans 14 amino acids.